The T cell receptor beta chain described here comes from a study of cytotoxic CD8 clonotypes in ibrutinib-treated CLL. Profiling relied on immunoSEQ multiplex PCR, and the TCRdb table lists in-frame clones only, not all of them. Of about 140,000 clones in the sample, under 95% were seen once. The CDR3 runs 13 residues. V was shortened by 5 bases and J by 8 bases, with 12 bases between the two germline ends. The germline CDR1 and CDR2 sequences are SGHVS and FNYEAQ. The source material was PBMCs, sampled after 12 months of ibrutinib treatment. The V and J genes are TRBV7-6 and TRBJ2-2; D is unresolved. The TCR originated in a human donor with chronic lymphocytic leukemia. The CDR3 DNA follows: TGTGCCAGCAGCCACTACTTCAGTGGGGAGCTGTTTTTT. It yields the protein CASSHYFSGELFF.